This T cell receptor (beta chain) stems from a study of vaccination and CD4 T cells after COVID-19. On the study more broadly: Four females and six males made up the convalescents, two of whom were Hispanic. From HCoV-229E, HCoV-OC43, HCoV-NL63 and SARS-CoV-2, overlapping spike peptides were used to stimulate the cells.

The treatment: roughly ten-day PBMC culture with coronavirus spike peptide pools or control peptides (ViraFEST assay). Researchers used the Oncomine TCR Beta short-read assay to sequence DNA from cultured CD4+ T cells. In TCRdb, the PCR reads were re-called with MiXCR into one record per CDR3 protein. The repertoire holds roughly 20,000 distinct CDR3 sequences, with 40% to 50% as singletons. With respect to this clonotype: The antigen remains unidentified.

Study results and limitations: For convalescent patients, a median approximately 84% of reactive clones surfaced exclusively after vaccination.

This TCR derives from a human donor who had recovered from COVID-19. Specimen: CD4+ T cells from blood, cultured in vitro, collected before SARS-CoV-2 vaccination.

The CDR3 nucleotides are TGTGCCAGTAGTATACAGGGCAGAACTGAAGCTTTCTTT. This codes for CASSIQGRTEAFF. The V call is TRBV19, the J call TRBJ1-1, with a possible D match to TRBD1 (5 bases). The germline V gene has CDR1 LNHDA and CDR2 SQIVND (reference sequence). The CDR3 totals 13 residues. Deletions cut 2 bases from V and 5 bases from J, with 9 bases between.